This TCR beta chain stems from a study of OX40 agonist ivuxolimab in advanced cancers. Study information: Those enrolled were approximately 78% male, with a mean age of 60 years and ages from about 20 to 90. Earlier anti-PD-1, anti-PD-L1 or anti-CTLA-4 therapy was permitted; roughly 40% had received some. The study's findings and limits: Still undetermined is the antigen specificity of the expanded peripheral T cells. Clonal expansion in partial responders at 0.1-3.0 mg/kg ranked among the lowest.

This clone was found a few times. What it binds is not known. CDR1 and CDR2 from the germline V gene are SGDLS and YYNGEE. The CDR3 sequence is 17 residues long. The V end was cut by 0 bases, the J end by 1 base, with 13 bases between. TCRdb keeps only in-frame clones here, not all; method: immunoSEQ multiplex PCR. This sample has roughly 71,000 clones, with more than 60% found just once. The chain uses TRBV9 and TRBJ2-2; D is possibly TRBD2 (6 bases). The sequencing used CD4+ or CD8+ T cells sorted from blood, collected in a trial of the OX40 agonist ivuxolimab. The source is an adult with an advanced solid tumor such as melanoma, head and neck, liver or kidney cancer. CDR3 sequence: CASSVEEGYWNTGELFF. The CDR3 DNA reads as TGTGCCAGCAGCGTAGAGGAGGGCTACTGGAACACCGGGGAGCTGTTTTTT. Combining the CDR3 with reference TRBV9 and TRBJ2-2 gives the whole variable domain DSGVTQTPKHLITATGQRVTLRCSPRSGDLSVYWYQQSLDQGLQFLIQYYNGEERAKGNILERFSAQQFPDLHSELNLSSLELGDSALYFCASSVEEGYWNTGELFFGEGSRLTVL.